These T cell receptor beta chains were read from a single sample in a study of T cell responses to AZD1222 COVID-19 vaccine. Sequencing was performed with immunoSEQ multiplex PCR; in TCRdb, only in-frame clones are kept and a portion is missing. The repertoire holds over 65,000 clones, with approximately 80% as singletons. The sample in question was peripheral blood, obtained on day 0 of AZD1222 vaccination. The source of these receptors is an adult in good health. Both conserved end residues are part of each CDR3. A D gene is named only where the DNA matches it firmly. Some rows mark clone size as missing; the rest say once, few, many or name a class of expanded clone.

J gene	V gene	D gene	clone size	CDR3 protein	CDR3 DNA
TRBJ2-1	TRBV6-5	NA	NA	CASRAQPTTYNEQFF	TGTGCCAGCAGAGCACAGCCAACTACCTACAATGAGCAGTTCTTC
TRBJ1-2	TRBV2	TRBD1	once	CASSARGQNYGYTF	TGTGCCAGCAGTGCAAGGGGGCAGAACTATGGCTACACCTTC
TRBJ1-5	TRBV6-6	NA	NA	CASREGGSNQPQHF	TGTGCCAGCAGGGAAGGGGGTAGCAATCAGCCCCAGCATTTT
TRBJ1-1	TRBV10-3	TRBD1	NA	CAISAQGSENTEAFF	TGTGCCATCAGCGCACAGGGGTCGGAGAACACTGAAGCTTTCTTT
TRBJ2-1	TRBV3-1/TRBV3-2	NA	NA	CASSQEGAGRLHEQFF	TGTGCCAGCAGCCAAGAGGGAGCCGGGAGACTCCATGAGCAGTTCTTC
TRBJ2-1	TRBV28	TRBD2	NA	CASSSSSGRGSNEQFF	TGTGCCAGCAGTTCGTCAAGCGGGAGGGGGTCGAATGAGCAGTTCTTC
TRBJ1-2	TRBV5-4	TRBD1	few	CASSRGQGAHGYTF	TGTGCCAGCAGCCGAGGACAGGGGGCGCATGGCTACACCTTC
TRBJ2-2	TRBV5-1	TRBD2	few	CASSWASGQRTGELFF	TGCGCCAGCAGCTGGGCTAGCGGGCAAAGGACCGGGGAGCTGTTTTTT
TRBJ2-2	TRBV4-2	NA	NA	CASSQNSGSTGELFF	TGTGCCAGCAGCCAAAACTCAGGTTCCACCGGGGAGCTGTTTTTT
TRBJ2-7	TRBV10-3	NA	NA	CAISEITGTEQYF	TGTGCCATCAGTGAGATTACAGGGACCGAGCAGTACTTC
TRBJ2-3	TRBV28	TRBD2	few	CASSRSGSRSDTQYF	TGTGCCAGCAGTCGGAGCGGGAGCCGGTCAGATACGCAGTATTTT
TRBJ2-7	TRBV4-1	NA	NA	CASSQVGGSSYEQYF	TGCGCCAGCAGCCAAGTAGGTGGGAGCTCCTACGAGCAGTACTTC
TRBJ2-5	TRBV24-1	NA	few	CATSDSRGSQETQYF	TGTGCCACCAGTGATTCGCGGGGCAGCCAAGAGACCCAGTACTTC
TRBJ1-2	TRBV27	NA	NA	CASSQRWGDYGYTF	TGTGCCAGCAGTCAAAGATGGGGGGACTATGGCTACACCTTC
TRBJ2-1	TRBV29-1	NA	few	CSVEDTRDPLFF	TGCAGCGTTGAAGACACCCGGGACCCACTGTTCTTC
TRBJ2-2	TRBV19	NA	few	CASSIPWGIRTGELFF	TGTGCCAGTAGTATCCCTTGGGGGATCAGGACCGGGGAGCTGTTTTTT
TRBJ1-2	TRBV7-2	NA	NA	CASSLTGTNYGYTF	TGTGCCAGCAGCTTAACGGGGACTAACTATGGCTACACCTTC
TRBJ2-1	TRBV3-1/TRBV3-2	NA	NA	CASSLPQSGQFF	TGTGCCAGCAGCCTACCCCAATCAGGGCAGTTCTTC
TRBJ1-2	TRBV3-1/TRBV3-2	NA	NA	CASSQRGRDYGYTF	TGTGCCAGCAGCCAAAGGGGGAGAGACTATGGCTACACCTTC
TRBJ2-7	TRBV6-5	NA	NA	CASSQNLAYEQYF	TGTGCCAGCAGTCAAAACCTAGCCTACGAGCAGTACTTC
TRBJ2-1	TRBV6-2/TRBV6-3	NA	NA	CASSYPLEGLSYNEQFF	TGTGCCAGCAGTTACCCCCTTGAGGGTCTCTCCTACAATGAGCAGTTCTTC
TRBJ2-5	TRBV2	NA	few	CASRRGRVNFQETQYF	TGTGCCAGTCGCAGGGGCAGGGTAAATTTCCAAGAGACCCAGTACTTC
TRBJ1-1	TRBV2	NA	NA	CASSDRPNTEAFF	TGTGCCAGCAGTGACAGACCGAACACTGAAGCTTTCTTT
TRBJ2-1	TRBV18	TRBD1	few	CASSPGQGFYNEQFF	TGTGCCAGCTCACCCGGACAGGGGTTCTACAATGAGCAGTTCTTC
TRBJ1-1	TRBV19	TRBD1	NA	CASTRQGSPEAFF	TGTGCCAGTACTCGACAGGGTTCTCCTGAAGCTTTCTTT
TRBJ1-2	TRBV5-1	NA	NA	CASSLAGGRQSYGYTF	TGCGCCAGCAGCTTGGCGGGCGGCAGGCAGAGCTATGGCTACACCTTC
TRBJ2-1	TRBV6-1	NA	NA	CASSEVLGRIERGEQFF	TGTGCCAGCAGTGAAGTTCTGGGGAGAATCGAAAGGGGTGAGCAGTTCTTC